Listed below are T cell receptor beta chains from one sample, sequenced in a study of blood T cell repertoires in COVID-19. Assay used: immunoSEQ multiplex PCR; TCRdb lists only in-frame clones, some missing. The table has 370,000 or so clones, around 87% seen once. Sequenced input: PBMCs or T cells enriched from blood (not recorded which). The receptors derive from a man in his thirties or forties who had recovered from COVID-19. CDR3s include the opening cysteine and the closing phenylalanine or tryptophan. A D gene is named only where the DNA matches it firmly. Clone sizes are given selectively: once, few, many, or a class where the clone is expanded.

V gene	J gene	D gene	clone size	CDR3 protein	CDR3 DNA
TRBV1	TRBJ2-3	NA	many	CTSSQDGRGGPDTQYF	TGCACCAGCAGCCAAGATGGGCGGGGGGGCCCAGATACGCAGTATTTT
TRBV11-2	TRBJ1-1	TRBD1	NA	CASRLDPGQGRRGTEAFF	TGTGCCAGCAGATTAGACCCGGGACAGGGGAGGAGGGGGACTGAAGCTTTCTTT
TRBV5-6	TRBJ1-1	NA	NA	CASSTGAGVGEAFF	TGTGCCAGCAGCACTGGGGCGGGGGTAGGTGAAGCTTTCTTT
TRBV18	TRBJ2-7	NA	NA	CASSLGELYEQYF	TGTGCCAGCTCCTTAGGAGAACTCTACGAGCAGTACTTC
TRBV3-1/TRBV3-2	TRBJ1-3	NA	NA	CASSPIGGSGNTIYF	TGTGCCAGCAGCCCCATCGGGGGATCTGGAAACACCATATATTTT
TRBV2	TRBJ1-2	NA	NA	CASSGQELYGYTF	TGTGCCAGCAGTGGACAGGAACTCTATGGCTACACCTTC
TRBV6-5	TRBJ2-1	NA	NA	CASSVYRYNEQFF	TGTGCCAGCAGCGTTTATCGCTACAATGAGCAGTTCTTC
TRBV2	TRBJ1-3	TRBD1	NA	CASRSGTGGGNTIYF	TGTGCCAGCAGATCCGGGACAGGGGGAGGAAACACCATATATTTT
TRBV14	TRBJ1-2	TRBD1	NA	CASSQDRGYGYTF	TGTGCCAGCAGCCAGGACAGGGGTTATGGCTACACCTTC
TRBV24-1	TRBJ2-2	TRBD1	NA	CATSDSATGTGELFF	TGTGCCACCAGTGATTCGGCGACAGGGACCGGGGAGCTGTTTTTT
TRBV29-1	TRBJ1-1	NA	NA	CSVMGGPNTEAFF	TGCAGCGTTATGGGGGGACCGAACACTGAAGCTTTCTTT
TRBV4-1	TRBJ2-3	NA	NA	CASSQVPEQADTQYF	TGCGCCAGCAGCCAAGTCCCCGAACAGGCAGATACGCAGTATTTT
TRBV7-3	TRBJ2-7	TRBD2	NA	CASSLTSGGEQYF	TGTGCCAGCAGCTTAACGTCGGGGGGCGAGCAGTACTTC
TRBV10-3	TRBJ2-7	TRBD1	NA	CAINRAGDRTEQYF	TGTGCCATCAATCGGGCAGGGGACAGGACCGAGCAGTACTTC
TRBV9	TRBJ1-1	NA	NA	CASSVKAGHPTEAFF	TGTGCCAGCAGCGTAAAGGCAGGGCATCCCACTGAAGCTTTCTTT
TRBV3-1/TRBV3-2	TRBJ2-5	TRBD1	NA	CASQTAGQGRQTQYF	TGTGCCAGTCAAACGGCGGGACAGGGGAGGCAGACCCAGTACTTC
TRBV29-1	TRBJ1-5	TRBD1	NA	CSVVQGNNQPQHF	TGCAGCGTTGTACAGGGGAACAATCAGCCCCAGCATTTT
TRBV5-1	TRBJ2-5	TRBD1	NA	CASSFRQGAGETQYF	TGCGCCAGCAGCTTCCGACAGGGGGCGGGAGAGACCCAGTACTTC
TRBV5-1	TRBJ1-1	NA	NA	CASSTGRDEQTEAFF	TGCGCCAGCAGCACCGGACGGGATGAACAAACTGAAGCTTTCTTT
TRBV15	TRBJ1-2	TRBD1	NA	CATSRGTLGQGYGYTF	TGTGCCACCAGCAGAGGAACGCTAGGACAGGGCTATGGCTACACCTTC
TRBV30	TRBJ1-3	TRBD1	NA	CAWKGGLGNTIYF	TGTGCCTGGAAAGGGGGCCTAGGAAACACCATATATTTT
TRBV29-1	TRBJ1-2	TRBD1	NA	CSVDLQGGLTDTF	TGCAGCGTTGACTTACAGGGGGGATTGACGGACACCTTC
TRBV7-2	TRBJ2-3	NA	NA	CASSLEGAYTQYF	TGTGCCAGCAGCTTGGAGGGTGCTTATACGCAGTATTTT
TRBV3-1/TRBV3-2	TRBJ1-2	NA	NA	CASSQASYGYTF	TGTGCCAGCAGCCAAGCCAGTTATGGCTACACCTTC
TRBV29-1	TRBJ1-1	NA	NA	CSAYRENTEAFF	TGCAGCGCGTACAGGGAGAACACTGAAGCTTTCTTT
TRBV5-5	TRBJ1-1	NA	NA	CASSLLESTATEAFF	TGTGCCAGCAGCTTGCTAGAGAGCACCGCCACTGAAGCTTTCTTT
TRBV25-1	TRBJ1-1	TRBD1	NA	CASSEQGQGSTEAFF	TGTGCCAGCAGTGAACAAGGACAGGGCAGTACTGAAGCTTTCTTT
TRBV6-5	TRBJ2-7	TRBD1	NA	CASSYSPGQRVYEQYF	TGTGCCAGCAGTTACTCGCCGGGACAGCGAGTCTACGAGCAGTACTTC
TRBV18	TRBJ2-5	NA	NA	CASSPGATAQETQYF	TGTGCCAGCTCACCCGGAGCCACGGCTCAAGAGACCCAGTACTTC
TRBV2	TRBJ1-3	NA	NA	CASSGSSSGNTIYF	TGTGCCAGCAGTGGTTCTAGCTCTGGAAACACCATATATTTT
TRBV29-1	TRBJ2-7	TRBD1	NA	CSVDPRGQGEQYF	TGCAGCGTTGATCCCAGGGGGCAAGGAGAGCAGTACTTC
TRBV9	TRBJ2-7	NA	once	CASSRGQSFEQYF	TGTGCCAGCAGCAGGGGCCAGTCTTTCGAGCAGTACTTC
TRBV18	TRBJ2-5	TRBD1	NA	CASSPGQAEYF	TGTGCCAGCTCACCTGGACAGGCCGAGTACTTC
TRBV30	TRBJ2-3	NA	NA	CAWSGKSGITDTQYF	TGTGCCTGGAGTGGAAAGTCAGGGATTACAGATACGCAGTATTTT
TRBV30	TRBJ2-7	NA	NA	CAFGRGYEQYF	TGTGCCTTCGGACGGGGCTACGAGCAGTACTTC
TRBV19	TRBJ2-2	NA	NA	CASRSGFTGELFF	TGTGCCAGTAGGTCAGGGTTCACCGGGGAGCTGTTTTTT
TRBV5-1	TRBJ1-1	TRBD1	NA	CASSRTGSPEAFF	TGCGCCAGCAGCCGGACAGGGTCCCCTGAAGCTTTCTTT
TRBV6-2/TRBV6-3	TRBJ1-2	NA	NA	CASSEEYGYTF	TGTGCCAGCAGCGAGGAATATGGCTACACCTTC
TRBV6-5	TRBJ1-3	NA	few	CASRKGWGSGNTIYF	TGTGCCAGCAGAAAGGGGTGGGGCTCTGGAAACACCATATATTTT
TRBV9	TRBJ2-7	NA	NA	CASSVDGEYYEQYF	TGTGCCAGCAGCGTGGACGGGGAATACTACGAGCAGTACTTC
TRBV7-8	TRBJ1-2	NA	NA	CASSLGVGLGGYTF	TGTGCCAGCAGCTTAGGGGTGGGGCTAGGGGGCTACACCTTC
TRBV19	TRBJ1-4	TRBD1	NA	CATIQTGTGNEKLFF	TGTGCCACTATTCAGACCGGGACAGGGAATGAAAAACTGTTTTTT
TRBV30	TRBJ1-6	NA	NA	CAWSVGQNNSPLHF	TGTGCCTGGAGTGTAGGACAGAATAATTCACCCCTCCACTTT
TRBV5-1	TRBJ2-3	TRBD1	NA	CASSLAQGAADTQYF	TGCGCCAGCAGCTTGGCACAGGGGGCTGCAGATACGCAGTATTTT
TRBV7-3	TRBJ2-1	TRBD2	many	CASSLTAGGQNEQFF	TGTGCCAGCAGCTTAACAGCGGGGGGGCAGAATGAGCAGTTCTTC